The 8 T cell receptor beta chains below were found in one sample sequenced in a study of siplizumab effects on memory and regulatory T cells. TCRdb keeps only in-frame clones here, not all; method: immunoSEQ multiplex PCR. The sample yields 56,000 or so clones, around 97% seen once. The sample comprised naive CD8+ T cells sorted from blood. Every receptor here comes from a human donor in good health.

The rearrangement joins TRBV9 to TRBJ1-1, with D perhaps TRBD1 (5 bases). The CDR3 spans 13 residues. Trimming pared 4 bases from V and 1 base from J, leaving 8 bases between. Germline V gene data show CDR1 as SGDLS and CDR2 as YYNGEE. The CDR3 DNA reads as TGTGCCAGCAGCTCGGGGGGGAACACTGAAGCTTTCTTT. Translated: CASSSGGNTEAFF.

This clone was seen just once. The chain is built from TRBV9 and TRBJ2-7; D gene ambiguous. This CDR3 comprises 12 residues. Germline CDR1 is SGDLS and CDR2 is YYNGEE. Between the trimmed V and J ends, which lost 3 bases and 0 bases, there was a span of 4 bases. The CDR3 reads CASSASSYEQYF. The CDR3 nucleotides are TGTGCCAGCAGCGCGAGCTCCTACGAGCAGTACTTC.

The chain has TRBV5-1 and TRBJ1-1, with D maybe TRBD1 (5 bases). CDR3 length equals 16 residues. CDR1 and CDR2 from the germline V gene are SGHRS and YFSETQ. The V gene lost 4 bases and the J gene lost 0 bases, with 16 bases spanning the gap. This CDR3 reads CASSPRVGDMNTEAFF. DNA of the CDR3: TGCGCCAGCAGCCCAAGGGTAGGGGATATGAACACTGAAGCTTTCTTT.

The chain employs TRBV19 and TRBJ2-7; TRBD1 matches 8 bases. There are 13 residues in the CDR3. Germline loops: CDR1 LNHDA, CDR2 SQIVND (reference sequence). Trimming took 3 bases from V and 3 from J; bases not matched to a gene: 1. The CDR3 spells CASSIGTGYEQYF. The CDR3 nucleotides read TGTGCCAGTAGTATCGGGACAGGCTACGAGCAGTACTTC.

The rearrangement links TRBV5-1 to TRBJ2-3; TRBD2 agrees at 13 bases. The CDR3 is 19 amino acids. Germline trimming cut 4 bases from V and 2 bases from J; bases unmatched to any gene: 13. Germline loops: CDR1 SGHRS, CDR2 YFSETQ. In DNA, the CDR3 is TGCGCCAGCAGCCTACCATTGTTGACTAGCGGGGGGTCCACAGATACGCAGTATTTT. This translates into CASSLPLLTSGGSTDTQYF.

The chain uses TRBV4-1 and TRBJ2-5, with 11 bases aligning to TRBD2. Looked up from germline, CDR1 is MGHRA and CDR2 is YSYEKL. Germline trimming cut 4 bases from V and 3 bases from J; bases unmatched to any gene: 4. There are 15 residues in the CDR3. This CDR3 reads CASSLLLAGEETQYF. The CDR3 DNA reads as TGCGCCAGCAGCCTCTTACTAGCGGGAGAAGAGACCCAGTACTTC.

The V and J genes are TRBV14 and TRBJ1-1, with D hard to call. CDR3 size: 14 residues. Germline assignment: CDR1 SGHDN and CDR2 FVKESK. Trimming cost V 0 bases and J 4 bases, with 9 bases left between them. Here the CDR3 reads CASSQDRFLTEAFF. CDR3 sequence (DNA): TGTGCCAGCAGCCAAGACAGGTTTCTCACTGAAGCTTTCTTT.

DNA for the CDR3: TGTGCCAGCAGCTTCGAGACAGGTTTCGAGACCCAGTACTTC. It translates to CASSFETGFETQYF. The gene calls are TRBV7-9 and TRBJ2-5; D may be TRBD1 (6 bases). CDR3 length: 14 residues. V was trimmed by 3 bases and J by 5 bases, leaving 13 bases between them. Germline values: CDR1 SEHNR, CDR2 FQNEAQ (reference sequence).